This TCR beta chain was identified in a study of T cells in Graves' hyperthyroidism and ophthalmopathy. The study's findings and limits: Onset of ophthalmopathy came a median roughly 6.5 months after the model predicted it. Within blood appeared most thyroid clonotypes that had expanded above 0.001.

TCR beta CDR3 region amplification was performed from RNA transcripts. First-round RT-PCR targeting the TCR CDR3 was performed with the HTBI primer set. Via MiXCR, TCRdb re-called the multiplex PCR reads, giving one row per CDR3 protein. The table lists fewer than 550,000 distinct CDR3 sequences, roughly 14% of them singletons, with roughly 13% in the top ten. V lost 1 base and J lost 7; bases outside the gene matches: 5. Germline V CDR1 and CDR2: MGHRA, YSYEKL. The CDR3 has 16 amino acids. This clonotype was detected a few times. Its antigen is as yet unknown. Sequences were obtained from blood. The gene calls are TRBV4-1 and TRBJ1-4; 11 nucleotides match TRBD1. The receptor's source is a woman aged 18-29 years with Graves' hyperthyroidism. The CDR3 coding sequence is TGCGCCAGCAGCCAAGTCCGGACAGGGGGCGGTGAAAAACTGTTTTTT. Translating gives CASSQVRTGGGEKLFF.